This entry features one TCR beta chain sequence. Antigen specificity is unknown. These data originate in a study of identical twins. The study's findings and limits: The abundant beta clonotypes from cord blood had fewer insertions, and memory repertoires had none of this.

It was template switching that added a universal primer site, and there were unique molecular identifiers on the cDNA. One entry per CDR3 protein, called by TCRdb with MiXCR from the 5' RACE reads. The sample has hundreds of thousands of distinct CDR3 sequences; approximately 9% are singletons. Trimming removed 2 bases from V and 0 bases from J; junction bases left unmatched: 5. Germline V gene sequence: CDR1 MNHEY, CDR2 SVGAGI. This CDR3 is built from 16 residues. The same data also contributed to another study, on yellow fever vaccine responses in identical twins.

Sequenced: PBMCs. This clonotype was obtained from a young woman in good health. This chain uses TRBV6-5 with TRBJ2-3; TRBD2 matches at 7 bases. For the CDR3, the DNA is TGTGCCAGCAGTTACGGCGGGGGTCCTAGCACAGATACGCAGTATTTT. This translates into CASSYGGGPSTDTQYF.